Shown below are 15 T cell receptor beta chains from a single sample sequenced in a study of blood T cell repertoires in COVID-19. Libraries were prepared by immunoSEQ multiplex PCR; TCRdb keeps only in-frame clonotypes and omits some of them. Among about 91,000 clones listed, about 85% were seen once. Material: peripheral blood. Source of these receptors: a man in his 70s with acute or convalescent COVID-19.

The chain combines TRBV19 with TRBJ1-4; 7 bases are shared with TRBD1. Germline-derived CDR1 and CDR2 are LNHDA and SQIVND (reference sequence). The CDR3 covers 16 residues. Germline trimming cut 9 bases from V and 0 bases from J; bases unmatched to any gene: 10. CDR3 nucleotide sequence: TGTGCCAGCAGGGGACAGATGGCGGCAACTAATGAAAAACTGTTTTTT. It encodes CASRGQMAATNEKLFF. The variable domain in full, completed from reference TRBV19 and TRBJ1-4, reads DGGITQSPKYLFRKEGQNVTLSCEQNLNHDAMYWYRQDPGQGLRLIYYSQIVNDFQKGDIAEGYSVSREKKESFPLTVTSAQKNPTAFYLCASRGQMAATNEKLFFGSGTQLSVL.

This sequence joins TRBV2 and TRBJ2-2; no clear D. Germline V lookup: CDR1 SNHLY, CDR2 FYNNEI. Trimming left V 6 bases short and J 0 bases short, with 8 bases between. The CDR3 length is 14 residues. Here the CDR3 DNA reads TGTGCCAGCAGCAGGTCCTCGAACACCGGGGAGCTGTTTTTT. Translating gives CASSRSSNTGELFF.

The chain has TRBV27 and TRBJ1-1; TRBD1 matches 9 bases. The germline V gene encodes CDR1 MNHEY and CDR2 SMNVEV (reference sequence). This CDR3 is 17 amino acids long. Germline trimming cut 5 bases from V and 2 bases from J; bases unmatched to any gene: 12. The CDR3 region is CASSLRQGGTLNTEAFF. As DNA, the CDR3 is TGTGCCAGCAGTCTGCGACAGGGGGGGACGTTAAACACTGAAGCTTTCTTT.

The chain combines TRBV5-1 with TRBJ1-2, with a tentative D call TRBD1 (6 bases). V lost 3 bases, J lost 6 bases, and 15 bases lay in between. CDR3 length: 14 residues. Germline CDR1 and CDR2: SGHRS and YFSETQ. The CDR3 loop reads CASSSAGGGNGYTF. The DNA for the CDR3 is TGCGCCAGCAGCTCCGCTGGGGGGGGCAATGGCTACACCTTC. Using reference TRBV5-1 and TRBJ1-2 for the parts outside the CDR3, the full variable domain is KAGVTQTPRYLIKTRGQQVTLSCSPISGHRSVSWYQQTPGQGLQFLFEYFSETQRNKGNFPGRFSGRQFSNSRSEMNVSTLELGDSALYLCASSSAGGGNGYTFGSGTRLTVV.

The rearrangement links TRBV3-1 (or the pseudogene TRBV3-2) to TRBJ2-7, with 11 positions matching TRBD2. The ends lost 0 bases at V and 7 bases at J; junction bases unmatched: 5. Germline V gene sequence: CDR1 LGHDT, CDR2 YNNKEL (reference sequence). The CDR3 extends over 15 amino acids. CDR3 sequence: CASSQESSGGREQYF. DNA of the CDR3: TGTGCCAGCAGCCAAGAGTCTAGCGGGGGGAGGGAGCAGTACTTC.

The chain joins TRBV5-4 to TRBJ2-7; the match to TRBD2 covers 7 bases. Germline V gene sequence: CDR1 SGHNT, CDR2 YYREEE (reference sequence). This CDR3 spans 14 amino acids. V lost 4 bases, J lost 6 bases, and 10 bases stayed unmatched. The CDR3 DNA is TGTGCCAGCAGCATCGGAAGGGGCGGGGGCGAGCAGTACTTC. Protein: CASSIGRGGGEQYF. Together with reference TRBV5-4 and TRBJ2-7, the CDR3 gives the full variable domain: ETGVTQSPTHLIKTRGQQVTLRCSSQSGHNTVSWYQQALGQGPQFIFQYYREEENGRGNFPPRFSGLQFPNYSSELNVNALELDDSALYLCASSIGRGGGEQYFGPGTRLTVT.

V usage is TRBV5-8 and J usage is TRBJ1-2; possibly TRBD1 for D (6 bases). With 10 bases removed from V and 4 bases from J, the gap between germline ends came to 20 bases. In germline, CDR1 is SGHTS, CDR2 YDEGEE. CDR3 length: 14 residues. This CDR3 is CALQRQELAYGYTF. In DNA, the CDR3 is TGTGCCCTCCAAAGACAGGAACTGGCCTATGGCTACACCTTC.

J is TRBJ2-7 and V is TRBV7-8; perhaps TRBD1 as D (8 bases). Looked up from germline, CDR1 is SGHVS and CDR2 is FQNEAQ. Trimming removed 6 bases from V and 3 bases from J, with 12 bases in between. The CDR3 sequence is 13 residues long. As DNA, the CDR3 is TGTGCCAGCAGTACAGGGGGGGGCTACGAGCAGTACTTC. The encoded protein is CASSTGGGYEQYF.

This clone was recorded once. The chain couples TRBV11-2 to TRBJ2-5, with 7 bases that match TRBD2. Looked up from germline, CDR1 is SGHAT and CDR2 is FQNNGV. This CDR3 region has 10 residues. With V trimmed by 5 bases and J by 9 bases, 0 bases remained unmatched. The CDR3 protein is CASSGGAQYF. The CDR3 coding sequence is TGTGCCAGCAGCGGGGGGGCCCAGTACTTC.

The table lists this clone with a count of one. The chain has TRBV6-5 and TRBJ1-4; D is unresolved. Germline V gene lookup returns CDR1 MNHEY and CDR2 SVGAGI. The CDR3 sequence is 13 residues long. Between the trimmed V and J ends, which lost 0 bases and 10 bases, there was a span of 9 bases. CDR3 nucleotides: TGTGCCAGCAGTTACTCGAAAGGCGGAAAACTGTTTTTT. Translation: CASSYSKGGKLFF.

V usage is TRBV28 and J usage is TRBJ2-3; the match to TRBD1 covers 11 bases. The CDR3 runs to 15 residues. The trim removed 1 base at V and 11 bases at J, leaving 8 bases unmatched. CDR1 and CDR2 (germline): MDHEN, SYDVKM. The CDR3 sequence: CASSLLGTGGIEQYF. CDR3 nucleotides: TGTGCCAGCAGTTTATTGGGGACAGGGGGGATTGAGCAGTATTTT.

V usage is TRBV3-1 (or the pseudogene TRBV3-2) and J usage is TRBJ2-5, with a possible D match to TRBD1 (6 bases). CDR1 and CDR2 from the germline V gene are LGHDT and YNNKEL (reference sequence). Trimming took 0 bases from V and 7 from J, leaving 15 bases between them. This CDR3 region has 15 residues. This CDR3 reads CASSQDHRAQGTQYF. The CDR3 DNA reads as TGTGCCAGCAGCCAAGACCACAGGGCCCAGGGGACCCAGTACTTC.

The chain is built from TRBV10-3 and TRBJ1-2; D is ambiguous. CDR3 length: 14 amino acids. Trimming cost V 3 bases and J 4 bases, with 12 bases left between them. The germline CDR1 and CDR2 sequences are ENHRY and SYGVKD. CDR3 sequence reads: CAISESGSGYGYTF. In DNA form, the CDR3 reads TGTGCCATCAGTGAATCGGGGAGTGGCTATGGCTACACCTTC.

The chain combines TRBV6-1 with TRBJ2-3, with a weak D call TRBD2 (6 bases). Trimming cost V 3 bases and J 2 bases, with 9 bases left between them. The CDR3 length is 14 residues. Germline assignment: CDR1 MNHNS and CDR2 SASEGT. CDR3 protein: CASSDGLYTDTQYF. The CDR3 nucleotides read TGTGCCAGCAGTGATGGACTATACACAGATACGCAGTATTTT.

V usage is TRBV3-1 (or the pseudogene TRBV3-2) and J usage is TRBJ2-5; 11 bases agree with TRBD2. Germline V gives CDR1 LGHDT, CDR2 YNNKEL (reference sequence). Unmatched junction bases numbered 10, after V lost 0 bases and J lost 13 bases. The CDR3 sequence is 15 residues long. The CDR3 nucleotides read TGTGCCAGCAGCCAAGATACGTCTAGCGGGGGGCCTCGGTACTTC. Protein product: CASSQDTSSGGPRYF.